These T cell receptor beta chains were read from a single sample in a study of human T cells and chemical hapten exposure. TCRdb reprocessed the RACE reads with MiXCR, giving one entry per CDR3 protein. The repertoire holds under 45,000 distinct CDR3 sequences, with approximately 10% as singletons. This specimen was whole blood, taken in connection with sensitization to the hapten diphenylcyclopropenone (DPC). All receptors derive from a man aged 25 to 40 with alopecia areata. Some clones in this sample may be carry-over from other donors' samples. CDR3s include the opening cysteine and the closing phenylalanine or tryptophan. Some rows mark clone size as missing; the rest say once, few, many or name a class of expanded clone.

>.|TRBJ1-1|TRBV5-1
CASSLGAGTEAFF
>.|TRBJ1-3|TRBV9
CASSVNIRENTIYF
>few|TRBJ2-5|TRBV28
CASSPPAGPQYF
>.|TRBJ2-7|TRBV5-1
CASSWMTSGGDFSYEQYF
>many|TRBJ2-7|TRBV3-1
CASSRGQSYEQYF
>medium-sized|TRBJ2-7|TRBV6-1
CASRTSTGSPYEQYF
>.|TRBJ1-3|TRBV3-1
CASSQGGGENTIYF
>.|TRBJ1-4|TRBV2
CASSGSEKLFF
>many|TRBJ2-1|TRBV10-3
CAISQVGGLSSYNEQFF
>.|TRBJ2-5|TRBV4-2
CASSRELQGLETQYF
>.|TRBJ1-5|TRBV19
CASSPTFSNQPQHF
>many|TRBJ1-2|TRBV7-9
CASSLNLYGYTF
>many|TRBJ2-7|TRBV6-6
CASSFTIYEQYF
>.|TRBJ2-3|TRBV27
CASSLSGLNTQYF
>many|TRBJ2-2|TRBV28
CASSWDRGNTGELFF
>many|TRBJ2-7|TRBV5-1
CASSFGTAVEQYF
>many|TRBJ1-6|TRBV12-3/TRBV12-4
CASSFRTGPFSPLHF
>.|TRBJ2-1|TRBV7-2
CASSSGQYSYNEQFF
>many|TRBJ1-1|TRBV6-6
CASSYGLTGERNTEAFF
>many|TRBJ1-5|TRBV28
CATTGPRQPQHF
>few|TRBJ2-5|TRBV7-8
CASSLGKRLAGFQETQYF
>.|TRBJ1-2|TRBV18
CASSPTYTGGYGYTF
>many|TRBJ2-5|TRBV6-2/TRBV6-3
CASSSRDTLLQETQYF
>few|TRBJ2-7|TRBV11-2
CASSRGRTGVVVYEQYF
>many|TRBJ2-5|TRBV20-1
CSARSYETQYF
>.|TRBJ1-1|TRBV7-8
CASSLTGLATEAFF